This paragraph covers one T cell receptor (beta chain) sequence. The record originates from a study of blood T cell repertoires in COVID-19. Study-wide background: PBMCs, B-cell-depleted T cells, or T cells were the source of the cDNA or gDNA that made up the material.

Trimming cost V 4 bases and J 6 bases, with 16 bases left between them. CDR3 length equals 14 residues. Germline lookup yields CDR1 SGHRS and CDR2 YFSETQ. Profiling relied on immunoSEQ multiplex PCR, and the TCRdb table lists in-frame clones only, not all of them. The sample has over 85,000 clones, less than 85% seen once; the top ten hold 38%. The sample was peripheral blood. The genes are TRBV5-1 and TRBJ1-1; D is unclear. The clonotype originates from a man older than 75 with acute or convalescent COVID-19. The CDR3 region is CASSPREGTAEAFF. DNA for the CDR3: TGCGCCAGCAGCCCAAGGGAGGGAACGGCTGAAGCTTTCTTT.